The 15 T cell receptor beta chains below were found in one sample sequenced in a study of blood T cell repertoires in COVID-19. Some clones are missing from TCRdb's copy, which holds only in-frame ones; the method was immunoSEQ multiplex PCR. The data contain about 250,000 clones, almost 90% of them singletons. Sequences were obtained from peripheral blood. These receptors were collected from a man at least 80 years old with acute or convalescent COVID-19.

This chain uses TRBV7-9 with TRBJ1-6; D unclear. In germline, CDR1 is SEHNR, CDR2 FQNEAQ (reference sequence). The CDR3 is made up of 15 amino acids. V was cut by 5 bases and J by 0 bases, with 8 bases left in between. DNA of the CDR3: TGTGCCAGCAGCCTAGAGAGCTCCTATAATTCACCCCTCCACTTT. Its protein product is CASSLESSYNSPLHF.

The genes are TRBV10-3 and TRBJ2-7; TRBD1 agrees at 7 bases. Trimming took 6 bases from V and 5 from J; bases not matched to a gene: 7. The CDR3 extends over 13 amino acids. Germline CDR1 reads ENHRY; CDR2 reads SYGVKD. The CDR3 nucleotides are TGTGCCATCAGGACGGGACAGATAAACGAGCAGTACTTC. As protein: CAIRTGQINEQYF.

The V call is TRBV7-8, the J call TRBJ1-1; D remains ambiguous. Trimming took off 0 bases at V and 1 base at J, with 6 bases between the two ends. The germline gives CDR1 SGHVS, CDR2 FQNEAQ. The CDR3 runs to 14 residues. Written as DNA, the CDR3 is TGTGCCAGCAGCTTAGCGCGGGGGAACACTGAAGCTTTCTTT. This gives the protein CASSLARGNTEAFF.

The chain carries TRBV3-1 (or the pseudogene TRBV3-2) and TRBJ2-2, with 8 bases identical to TRBD1. Germline V CDR1 and CDR2: LGHDT, YNNKEL (reference sequence). Unmatched junction bases numbered 3, after V lost 2 bases and J lost 1 base. The CDR3 runs 16 residues. The CDR3: CASSQPGTGNTGELFF. In DNA form, the CDR3 reads TGTGCCAGCAGCCAACCCGGGACAGGGAACACCGGGGAGCTGTTTTTT.

CDR3 loop: CASGLVRGKGTGVGYTF. CDR3 coding DNA: TGTGCTAGTGGTTTGGTAAGAGGGAAGGGGACAGGGGTTGGCTACACCTTC. The chain joins TRBV12-5 to TRBJ1-2, with 10 nucleotides matching TRBD1. Per the germline V gene, CDR1 is LGHNT and CDR2 is FRNRAP. The J segment lost 7 bases and the V segment lost 0 bases, leaving 11 bases of the junction unmatched. The CDR3 length is 17 residues.

This clone has a single count. The chain joins TRBV3-1 (or the pseudogene TRBV3-2) to TRBJ1-1; unclear D gene. The CDR3 covers 14 residues. Trimming took off 2 bases at V and 4 bases at J, with 11 bases between the two ends. Per the germline V gene, CDR1 is LGHDT and CDR2 is YNNKEL (reference sequence). The CDR3 loop reads CASSQIQAGTEAFF. In DNA form, the CDR3 reads TGTGCCAGCAGCCAAATTCAGGCGGGCACTGAAGCTTTCTTT.

This chain uses TRBV24-1 with TRBJ2-3, with TRBD2 identical over 8 bases. The CDR3 has 13 amino acids. The ends lost 9 bases at V and 1 base at J; junction bases unmatched: 2. Germline values: CDR1 KGHDR, CDR2 SFDVKD. The CDR3 bases are TGTGCCACCGCGGGGGGCGGCACAGATACGCAGTATTTT. Amino acid sequence: CATAGGGTDTQYF.

The chain couples TRBV24-1 to TRBJ2-3; D is unclear. This CDR3 is 12 amino acids long. The germline V gene has CDR1 KGHDR and CDR2 SFDVKD. Trimming took off 1 base at V and 5 bases at J, with 3 bases between the two ends. CDR3 protein: CATSDFKDTQYF. Written as DNA, the CDR3 is TGTGCCACCAGTGATTTTAAAGATACGCAGTATTTT.

The rearrangement joins TRBV5-1 to TRBJ2-3; TRBD1 agrees at 10 bases. The length of the CDR3 is 15 residues. Germline V gene sequence: CDR1 SGHRS, CDR2 YFSETQ. Unmatched junction bases numbered 1, after V lost 0 bases and J lost 3 bases. The CDR3 here is CASSLAGQGTDTQYF. CDR3 coding DNA: TGCGCCAGCAGCTTGGCGGGACAGGGGACAGATACGCAGTATTTT.

J is TRBJ1-6 and V is TRBV28; 8 bases are a match to TRBD1. V trimming: 3 bases; J trimming: 5 bases; junction bases outside the gene matches: 3. Per the germline V gene, CDR1 is MDHEN and CDR2 is SYDVKM. CDR3 length: 15 residues. For the CDR3, the DNA is TGTGCCAGCAGTTTTACGGGACAGGATAATTCACCCCTCCACTTT. It translates to CASSFTGQDNSPLHF.

This chain uses TRBV7-2 with TRBJ2-1; 7 bases map to TRBD2. The J segment lost 10 bases and the V segment lost 2 bases, leaving 14 bases of the junction unmatched. Germline lookup yields CDR1 SGHTA and CDR2 FQGNSA. The CDR3 length is 16 residues. CDR3 nucleotides: TGTGCCAGCAGCTTATCTTCGGGAGGACACCAAGGGGAGCAGTTCTTC. It is translated as CASSLSSGGHQGEQFF.

The rearrangement links TRBV5-1 to TRBJ2-4, with D perhaps matching TRBD1 (6 bases). Germline assignment: CDR1 SGHRS and CDR2 YFSETQ. This CDR3 is 16 amino acids long. V shed 4 bases and J shed 0 bases, with 14 bases lying between them. CDR3 region: CASSLTGDLAKNIQYF. CDR3 nucleotide sequence: TGCGCCAGCAGCCTGACAGGAGACCTAGCCAAAAACATTCAGTACTTC.

This clone was detected once. The V gene is TRBV27, the J gene TRBJ1-2; 7 bases are a match to TRBD1. With V trimmed by 3 bases and J by 2 bases, 3 bases remained unmatched. CDR1 MNHEY and CDR2 SMNVEV come from the germline V gene (reference sequence). CDR3 length: 14 amino acids. CDR3 sequence: CASSFTRGNYGYTF. CDR3 in DNA: TGTGCCAGCAGTTTTACCAGGGGGAACTATGGCTACACCTTC.

The J gene is TRBJ2-2, the V gene TRBV4-3, with 10 bases lining up with TRBD1. Per the germline V gene, CDR1 is LGHNA and CDR2 is YSLEER. V lost 4 bases, J lost 4 bases, and 6 bases stayed unmatched. This CDR3 is built from 16 residues. CDR3 DNA sequence: TGCGCCAGCAGCCCTAGGACAGGGGGAGGCACCGGGGAGCTGTTTTTT. Translation: CASSPRTGGGTGELFF.

The V and J genes are TRBV25-1 and TRBJ2-1; perhaps TRBD2 as D (6 bases). The V gene lost 3 bases and the J gene lost 1 base, with 10 bases spanning the gap. CDR1 and CDR2 (germline): MGHDK, SYGVNS. The CDR3 runs 15 residues. As DNA, the CDR3 is TGTGCCAGCAGTGATGGGGCGGGATCCTACAATGAGCAGTTCTTC. Translation gives CASSDGAGSYNEQFF.